The entry that follows covers one TCR beta chain sequence. Its target is unknown. V dropped 7 bases and J dropped 7 bases, with 20 bases sitting between them. The CDR3 contains 15 residues. The germline V gene encodes CDR1 LNHDA and CDR2 SQIVND (reference sequence). 60 Vbeta and 13 Jbeta primers were used in PCR. The table came from immunoSEQ multiplex PCR; TCRdb's copy has only in-frame clones and leaves some out. The sample yields about 190,000 clones, around 83% seen once. The data stem from a study of cytomegalovirus exposure and HLA in healthy donors. Study results and limitations: Cytomegalovirus association was listed for about 150 TCR beta chains.

The clonotype originates from a man aged 40-49 years in good health and CMV-seropositive. The chain uses TRBV19 and TRBJ1-5; D is possibly TRBD1 (6 bases). Source material: PBMCs. The CDR3, as DNA: TGTGCCAGTAACCTGACACCAGGGGTTGAGCAGCCCCAGCATTTT. Protein sequence: CASNLTPGVEQPQHF.